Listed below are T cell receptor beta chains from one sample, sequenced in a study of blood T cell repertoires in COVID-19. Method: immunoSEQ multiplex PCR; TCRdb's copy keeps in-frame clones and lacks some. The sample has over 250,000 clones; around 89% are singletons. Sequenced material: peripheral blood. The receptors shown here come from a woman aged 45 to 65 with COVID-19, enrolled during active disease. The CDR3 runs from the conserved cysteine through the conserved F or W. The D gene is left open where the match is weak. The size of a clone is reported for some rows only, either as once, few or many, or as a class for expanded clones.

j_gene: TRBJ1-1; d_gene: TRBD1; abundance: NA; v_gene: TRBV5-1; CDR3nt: TGCGCCAGCAGCTTACAGGGGGCTCTCACTGAAGCTTTCTTT; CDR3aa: CASSLQGALTEAFF
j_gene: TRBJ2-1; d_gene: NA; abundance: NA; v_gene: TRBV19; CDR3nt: TGTGCCAGTAGTACTAGGGGAAATGAGCAGTTCTTC; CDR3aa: CASSTRGNEQFF
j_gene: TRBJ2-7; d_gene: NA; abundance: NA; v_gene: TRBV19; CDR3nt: TGTGCCAGTAGTCGGGGGAATCAGCAAGCGCAGTACTTC; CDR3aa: CASSRGNQQAQYF
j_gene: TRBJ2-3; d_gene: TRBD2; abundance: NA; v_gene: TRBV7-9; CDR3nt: TGTGCCAGCACCTTAGCGGGAGGCGCAGATACGCAGTATTTT; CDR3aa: CASTLAGGADTQYF
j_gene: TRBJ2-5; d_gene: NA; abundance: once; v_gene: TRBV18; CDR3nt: TGTGCCAGCTCACCACCCCTGCCTAAAGAGACCCAGTACTTC; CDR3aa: CASSPPLPKETQYF
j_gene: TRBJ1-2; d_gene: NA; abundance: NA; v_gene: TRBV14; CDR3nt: TGTGCCAGCAGCCATAATAGCTATGGCTACACCTTC; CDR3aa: CASSHNSYGYTF
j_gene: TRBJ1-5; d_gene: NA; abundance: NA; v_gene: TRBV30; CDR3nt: TGTGCCTGGAGTCGTCAGAAAAATCAGCCCCAGCATTTT; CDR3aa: CAWSRQKNQPQHF
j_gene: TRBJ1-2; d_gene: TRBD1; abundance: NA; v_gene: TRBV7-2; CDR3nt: TGTGCCAGCAGCTTAGTAAAGGGGGCGCGATATGGCTACACCTTC; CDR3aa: CASSLVKGARYGYTF
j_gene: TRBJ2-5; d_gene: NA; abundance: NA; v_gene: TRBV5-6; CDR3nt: TGTGCCAGCAGCTACGACAGGTTGGAGACCCAGTACTTC; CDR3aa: CASSYDRLETQYF
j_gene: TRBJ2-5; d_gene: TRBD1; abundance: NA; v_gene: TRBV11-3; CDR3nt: TGTGCCAGCAGCTTAAGACAGGGTTGGAAGACCCAGTACTTC; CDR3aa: CASSLRQGWKTQYF
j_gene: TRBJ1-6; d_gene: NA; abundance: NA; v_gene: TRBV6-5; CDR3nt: TGTGCCAGCAGTTACGAGGGAGTACCCCCTTCCTCACCCCTCCACTTT; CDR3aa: CASSYEGVPPSSPLHF
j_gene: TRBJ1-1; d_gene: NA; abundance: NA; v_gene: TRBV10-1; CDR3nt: TGCGCCAGCAGTTCAGGGCGGACTGAAGCTTTCTTT; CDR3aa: CASSSGRTEAFF
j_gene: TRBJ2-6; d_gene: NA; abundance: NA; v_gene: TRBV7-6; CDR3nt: TGTGCCAGCAGCTCCTTCCGCGGGTATCGAGCCAACGTCCTGACTTTC; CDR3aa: CASSSFRGYRANVLTF
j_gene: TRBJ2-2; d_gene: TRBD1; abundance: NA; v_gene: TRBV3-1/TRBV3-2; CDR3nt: TGTGCCAGCAGGACAGGGGCCGGGGAGCTGTTTTTT; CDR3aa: CASRTGAGELFF
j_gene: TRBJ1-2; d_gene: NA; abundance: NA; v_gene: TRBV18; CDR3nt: TGTGCCAGCTCACCCCCCCGGTGGGGGGATGAGCGCTACACCTTC; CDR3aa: CASSPPRWGDERYTF
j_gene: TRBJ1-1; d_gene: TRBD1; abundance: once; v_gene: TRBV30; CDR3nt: TGTGCCTGCAAGGGGGCGGTCACTGAAGCTTTCTTT; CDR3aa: CACKGAVTEAFF
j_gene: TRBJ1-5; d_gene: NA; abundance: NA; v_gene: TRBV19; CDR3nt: TGTGCCAGTAGTATGCAAGACACGCCCAATCAGCCCCAGCATTTT; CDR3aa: CASSMQDTPNQPQHF
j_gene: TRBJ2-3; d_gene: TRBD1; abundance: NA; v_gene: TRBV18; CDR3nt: TGTGCCAGCTCACGACGAACAGGGGGATTAACAGATACGCAGTATTTT; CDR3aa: CASSRRTGGLTDTQYF
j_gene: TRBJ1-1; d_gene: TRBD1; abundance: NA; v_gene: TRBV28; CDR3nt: TGTGCCAGCAGGAATCCCGGGACAGGGAACACTGAAGCTTTCTTT; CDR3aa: CASRNPGTGNTEAFF
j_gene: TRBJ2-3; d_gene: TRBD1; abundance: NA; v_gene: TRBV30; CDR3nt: TGTGCCTGTACCGCGTGGGGTCCCGGACAGGGCAACACAGATACGCAGTATTTT; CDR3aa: CACTAWGPGQGNTDTQYF